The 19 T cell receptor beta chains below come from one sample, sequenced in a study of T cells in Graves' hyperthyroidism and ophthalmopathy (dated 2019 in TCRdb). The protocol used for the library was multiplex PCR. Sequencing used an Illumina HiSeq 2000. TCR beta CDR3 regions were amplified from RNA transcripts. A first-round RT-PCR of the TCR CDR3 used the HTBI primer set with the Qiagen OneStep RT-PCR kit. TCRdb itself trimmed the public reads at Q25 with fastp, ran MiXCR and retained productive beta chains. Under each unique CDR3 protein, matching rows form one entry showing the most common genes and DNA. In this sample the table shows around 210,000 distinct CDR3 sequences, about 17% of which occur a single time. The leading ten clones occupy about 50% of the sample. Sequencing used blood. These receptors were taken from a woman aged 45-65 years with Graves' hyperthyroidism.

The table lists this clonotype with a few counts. The CDR3 bases are TGTGCCAGCAGTTTATTAGGGTCAGGTTCTGGGAATGAGCAGTTCTTC. Translated, it gives CASSLLGSGSGNEQFF. The chain has TRBV12-3 or TRBV12-4 and TRBJ2-1; D is uncertain. CDR3 length: 16 amino acids. The V end lost 2 bases, the J end lost 7 bases, and 18 bases lay between the germline ends.

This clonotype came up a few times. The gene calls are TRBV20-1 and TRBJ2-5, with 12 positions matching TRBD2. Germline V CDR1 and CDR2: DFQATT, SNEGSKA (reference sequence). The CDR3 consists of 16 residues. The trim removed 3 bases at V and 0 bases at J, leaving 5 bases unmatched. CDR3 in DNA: TGCAGTGCTAGTAGACTAGCGGGAGCCAACCAAGAGACCCAGTACTTC. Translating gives CSASRLAGANQETQYF.

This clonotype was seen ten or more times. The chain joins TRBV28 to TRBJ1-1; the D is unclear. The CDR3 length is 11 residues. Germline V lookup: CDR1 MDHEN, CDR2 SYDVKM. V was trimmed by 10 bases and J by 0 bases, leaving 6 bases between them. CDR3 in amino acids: CATLMNTEAFF. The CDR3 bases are TGTGCCACCCTCATGAACACTGAAGCTTTCTTT. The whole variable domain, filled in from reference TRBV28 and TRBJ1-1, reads DVKVTQSSRYLVKRTGEKVFLECVQDMDHENMFWYRQDPGLGLRLIYFSYDVKMKEKGDIPEGYSVSREKKERFSLILESASTNQTSMYLCATLMNTEAFFGQGTRLTVV.

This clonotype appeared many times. This CDR3 is CASSETAGVSAQYF. CDR3 nucleotide sequence: TGCGCCAGCAGTGAGACGGCGGGAGTTTCGGCCCAGTACTTC. This rearrangement joins TRBV10-2 to TRBJ2-5; 7 nucleotides match TRBD2. The V gene's germline CDR1 is WSHSY and CDR2 SAAADI. V trimming: 2 bases; J trimming: 9 bases; junction bases outside the gene matches: 9. The CDR3 spans 14 residues.

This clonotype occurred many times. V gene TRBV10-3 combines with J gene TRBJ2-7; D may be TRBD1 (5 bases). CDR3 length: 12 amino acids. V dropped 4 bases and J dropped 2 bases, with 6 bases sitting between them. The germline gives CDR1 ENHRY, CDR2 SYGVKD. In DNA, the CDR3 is TGTGCCATCAGTGGACAGCCCTACGAGCAGTACTTC. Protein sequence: CAISGQPYEQYF.

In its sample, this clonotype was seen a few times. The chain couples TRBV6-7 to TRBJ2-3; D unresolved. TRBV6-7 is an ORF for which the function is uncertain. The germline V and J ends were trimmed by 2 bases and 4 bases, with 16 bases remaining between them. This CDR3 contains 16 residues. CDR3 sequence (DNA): TGTGCCAGCAGTTACCCCCCCGCGCCAGTGGCAGATACGCAGTATTTT. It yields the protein CASSYPPAPVADTQYF.

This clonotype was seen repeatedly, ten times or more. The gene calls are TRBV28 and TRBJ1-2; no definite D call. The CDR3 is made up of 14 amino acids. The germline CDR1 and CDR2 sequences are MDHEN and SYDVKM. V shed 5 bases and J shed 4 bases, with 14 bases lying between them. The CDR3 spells CASSPPPVSYGYTF. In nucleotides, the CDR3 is TGTGCCAGCAGTCCCCCGCCGGTTTCCTATGGCTACACCTTC.

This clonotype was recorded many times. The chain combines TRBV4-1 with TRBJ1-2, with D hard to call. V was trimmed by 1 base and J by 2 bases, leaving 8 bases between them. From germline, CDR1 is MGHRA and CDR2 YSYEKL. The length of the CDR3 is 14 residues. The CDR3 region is CASSQVLQNYGYTF. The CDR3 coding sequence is TGCGCCAGCAGCCAAGTACTCCAAAACTATGGCTACACCTTC.

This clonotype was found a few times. DNA for the CDR3: TGTGCCAGCACCATATATCAGGGGGCGGCTGGGGCCAACGTCCTGACTTTC. Encoded protein: CASTIYQGAAGANVLTF. The J gene is TRBJ2-6, the V gene TRBV6-1; 8 nucleotides line up with TRBD1. The germline V gene has CDR1 MNHNS and CDR2 SASEGT. Germline trimming cut 7 bases from V and 2 bases from J; bases unmatched to any gene: 10. The CDR3 extends over 17 amino acids.

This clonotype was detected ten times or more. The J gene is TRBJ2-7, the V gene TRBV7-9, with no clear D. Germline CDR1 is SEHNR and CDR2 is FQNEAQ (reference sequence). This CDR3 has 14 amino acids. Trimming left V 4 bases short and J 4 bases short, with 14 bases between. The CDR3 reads CASSWNGAPYEQYF. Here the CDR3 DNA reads TGTGCCAGCAGCTGGAACGGAGCCCCGTACGAGCAGTACTTC.

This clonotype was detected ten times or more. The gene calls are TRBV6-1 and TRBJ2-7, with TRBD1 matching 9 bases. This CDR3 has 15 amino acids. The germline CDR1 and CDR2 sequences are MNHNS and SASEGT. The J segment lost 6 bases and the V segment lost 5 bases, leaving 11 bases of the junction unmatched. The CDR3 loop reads CASSNFPGQGSEQYF. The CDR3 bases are TGTGCCAGCAGTAACTTTCCGGGACAGGGCTCCGAGCAGTACTTC.

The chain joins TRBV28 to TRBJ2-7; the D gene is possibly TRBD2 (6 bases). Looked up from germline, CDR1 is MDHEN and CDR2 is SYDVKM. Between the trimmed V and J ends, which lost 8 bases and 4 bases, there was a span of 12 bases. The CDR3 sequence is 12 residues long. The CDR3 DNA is TGTGCCAGCTCCGGGACTTATTACGAGCAGTACTTC. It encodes CASSGTYYEQYF.

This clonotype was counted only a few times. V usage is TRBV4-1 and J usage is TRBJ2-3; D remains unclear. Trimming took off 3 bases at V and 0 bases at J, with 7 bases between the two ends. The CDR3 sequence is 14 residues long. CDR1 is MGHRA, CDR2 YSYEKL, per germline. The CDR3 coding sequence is TGCGCCAGCAGCCAGGGTATGAGCACAGATACGCAGTATTTT. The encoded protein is CASSQGMSTDTQYF.

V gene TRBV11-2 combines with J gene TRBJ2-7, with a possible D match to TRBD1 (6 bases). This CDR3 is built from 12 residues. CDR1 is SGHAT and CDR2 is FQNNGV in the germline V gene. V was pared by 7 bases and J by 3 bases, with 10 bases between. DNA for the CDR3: TGTGCCAGCAAAGAGGGGGTCTACGAGCAGTACTTC. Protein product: CASKEGVYEQYF.

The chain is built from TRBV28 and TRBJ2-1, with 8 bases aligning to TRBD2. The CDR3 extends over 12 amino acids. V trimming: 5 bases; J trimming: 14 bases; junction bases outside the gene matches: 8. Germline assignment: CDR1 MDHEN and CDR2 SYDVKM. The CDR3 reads CASSPREGKEFF. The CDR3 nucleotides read TGTGCCAGCAGTCCCCGGGAGGGGAAGGAGTTCTTC.

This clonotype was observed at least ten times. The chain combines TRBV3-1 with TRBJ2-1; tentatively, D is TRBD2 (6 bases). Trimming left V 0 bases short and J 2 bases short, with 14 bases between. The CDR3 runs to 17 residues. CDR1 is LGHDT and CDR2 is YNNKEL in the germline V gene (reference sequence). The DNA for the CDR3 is TGTGCCAGCAGCCAAGATCCCCTAGCGAACGCCTACAATGAGCAGTTCTTC. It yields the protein CASSQDPLANAYNEQFF.

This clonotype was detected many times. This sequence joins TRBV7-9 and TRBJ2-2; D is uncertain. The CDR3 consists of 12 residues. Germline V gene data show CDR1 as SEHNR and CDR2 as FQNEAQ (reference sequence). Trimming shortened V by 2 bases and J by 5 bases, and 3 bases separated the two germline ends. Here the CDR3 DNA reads TGTGCCAGCAGCTTAAAAACCGGGGAGCTGTTTTTT. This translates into CASSLKTGELFF. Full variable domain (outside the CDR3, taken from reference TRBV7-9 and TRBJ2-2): DTGVSQNPRHKITKRGQNVTFRCDPISEHNRLYWYRQTLGQGPEFLTYFQNEAQLEKSRLLSDRFSAERPKGSFSTLEIQRTEQGDSAMYLCASSLKTGELFFGEGSRLTVL.

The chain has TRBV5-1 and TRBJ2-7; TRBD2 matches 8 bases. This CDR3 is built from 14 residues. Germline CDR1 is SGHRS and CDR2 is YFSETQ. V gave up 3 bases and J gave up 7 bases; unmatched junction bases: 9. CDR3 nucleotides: TGCGCCAGCAGCTCAGCGGGAGACACGGGAGAGCAGTACTTC. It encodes CASSSAGDTGEQYF. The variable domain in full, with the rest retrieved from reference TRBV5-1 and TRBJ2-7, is KAGVTQTPRYLIKTRGQQVTLSCSPISGHRSVSWYQQTPGQGLQFLFEYFSETQRNKGNFPGRFSGRQFSNSRSEMNVSTLELGDSALYLCASSSAGDTGEQYFGPGTRLTVT.

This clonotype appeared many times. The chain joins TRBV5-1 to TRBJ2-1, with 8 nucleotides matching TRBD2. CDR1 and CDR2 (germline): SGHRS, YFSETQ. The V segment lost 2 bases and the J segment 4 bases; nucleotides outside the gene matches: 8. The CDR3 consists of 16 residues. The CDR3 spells CASSFTSGATYNEQFF. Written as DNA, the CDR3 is TGCGCCAGCAGCTTTACTAGCGGAGCAACTTACAATGAGCAGTTCTTC.